Following are 23 T cell receptor beta chains from one sample sequenced in a study of cytomegalovirus exposure and HLA in healthy donors. The PCR was carried out with 60 Vbeta primers and 13 Jbeta primers. Profiling relied on immunoSEQ multiplex PCR, and the TCRdb table lists in-frame clones only, not all of them. The data hold around 140,000 clones, with over 70% observed a single time. Material for sequencing was PBMCs. The receptor source for this set is a man aged 25 to 45 in good health and CMV-seronegative.

The chain carries TRBV10-3 and TRBJ2-1; 11 bases line up with TRBD2. Germline values: CDR1 ENHRY, CDR2 SYGVKD. V lost 0 bases, J lost 0 bases, and 1 base stayed unmatched. The CDR3 contains 17 residues. This chain's CDR3 is CAISESGTSGSYNEQFF. The CDR3 DNA is TGTGCCATCAGTGAGTCCGGGACTAGCGGCTCCTACAATGAGCAGTTCTTC.

This chain connects TRBV5-4 to TRBJ2-5; 8 nucleotides align to TRBD1. The CDR3 has 16 residues. The J segment lost 2 bases and the V segment lost 4 bases, leaving 10 bases of the junction unmatched. From germline, CDR1 is SGHNT and CDR2 YYREEE (reference sequence). Here the CDR3 reads CASSPPGTGPQETQYF. CDR3 bases: TGTGCCAGCAGCCCCCCCGGGACAGGACCGCAAGAGACCCAGTACTTC.

The V gene is TRBV5-1, the J gene TRBJ1-5; unclear D gene. This CDR3 has 14 residues. Germline assignment: CDR1 SGHRS and CDR2 YFSETQ. Trimming left V 4 bases short and J 5 bases short, with 13 bases between. CDR3 sequence (DNA): TGCGCCAGCAGCCCCGGCCGGGGAGATCAGCCCCAGCATTTT. It translates to CASSPGRGDQPQHF.

The rearrangement joins TRBV7-2 to TRBJ2-5, with 7 bases matching TRBD2. The CDR3 has 15 amino acids. After removal of 3 bases from V and 4 bases from J, the junction contained 8 bases not matched to a gene. Germline CDR1 and CDR2: SGHTA and FQGNSA. The CDR3 is CASSLAQGGLETQYF. The CDR3 DNA sequence: TGTGCCAGCAGCTTGGCTCAGGGAGGGCTAGAGACCCAGTACTTC.

The chain uses TRBV2 and TRBJ2-5, with D perhaps TRBD2 (6 bases). This CDR3 has 12 amino acids. The V end was cut by 4 bases, the J end by 3 bases, with 6 bases between. CDR1 is SNHLY and CDR2 is FYNNEI in the germline V gene. For the CDR3, the DNA is TGTGCCAGCAGTGCGGGGGAAGAGACCCAGTACTTC. Translating gives CASSAGEETQYF.

This chain links TRBV5-8 with TRBJ2-1, with 9 positions matching TRBD2. V trimming: 3 bases; J trimming: 8 bases; junction bases outside the gene matches: 12. CDR3 length: 16 amino acids. Germline assignment: CDR1 SGHTS and CDR2 YDEGEE. The CDR3 region is CASSSRSGLAGDEQFF. DNA of the CDR3: TGTGCCAGCAGCTCGCGGTCGGGACTAGCTGGAGATGAGCAGTTCTTC. Filled out from reference TRBV5-8 and TRBJ2-1, the complete variable domain reads EAGVTQSPTHLIKTRGQQATLRCSPISGHTSVYWYQQALGLGLQFLLWYDEGEERNRGNFPPRFSGRQFPNYSSELNVNALELEDSALYLCASSSRSGLAGDEQFFGPGTRLTVL.

The V and J genes are TRBV13 and TRBJ1-2; D unclear. Between the trimmed V and J ends, which lost 5 bases and 8 bases, there was a span of 12 bases. CDR1 is PRHDT and CDR2 is FYEKMQ in the germline V gene (reference sequence). The CDR3 has 12 residues. The CDR3 loop reads CASSRAGAGYTF. The CDR3 DNA is TGTGCCAGCAGCAGAGCGGGCGCAGGCTACACCTTC.

In its sample, this clone was seen once. The chain's CDR3 is CASSPRTGVNLFF. The CDR3 bases are TGTGCCAGCAGCCCTCGGACAGGGGTGAACCTGTTTTTT. This chain joins TRBV9 and TRBJ1-4, with 9 bases matching TRBD1. CDR1 is SGDLS and CDR2 is YYNGEE in the germline V gene. The junction had 9 bases not matched to a gene; V was cut back by 4 bases and J by 14 bases. This CDR3 comprises 13 residues. Variable domain in full (rest from reference TRBV9 and TRBJ1-4): DSGVTQTPKHLITATGQRVTLRCSPRSGDLSVYWYQQSLDQGLQFLIQYYNGEERAKGNILERFSAQQFPDLHSELNLSSLELGDSALYFCASSPRTGVNLFFGSGTQLSVL.

The rearrangement joins TRBV28 to TRBJ2-5, with a weak D call TRBD1 (5 bases). The CDR3 loop spans 12 amino acids. CDR1 is MDHEN and CDR2 is SYDVKM in the germline V gene. Trimming cost V 7 bases and J 13 bases, with 19 bases left between them. The CDR3 nucleotides are TGTGCCAGCACCGGTTTTGAAGGGGTAACGTACTTC. This encodes CASTGFEGVTYF.

The CDR3 region is CASSFRNSNQPQHF. The CDR3 bases are TGTGCCAGCAGCTTCCGTAATAGCAATCAGCCCCAGCATTTT. This chain connects TRBV7-2 to TRBJ1-5; D ambiguous. Germline CDR1 reads SGHTA; CDR2 reads FQGNSA. The V gene lost 3 bases and the J gene lost 0 bases, with 6 bases spanning the gap. CDR3 length: 14 amino acids.

The rearrangement joins TRBV11-2 to TRBJ2-7; 7 bases align to TRBD1. The V segment lost 1 base and the J segment 0 bases; nucleotides outside the gene matches: 6. CDR3 length: 16 residues. From germline, CDR1 is SGHAT and CDR2 FQNNGV. CDR3 amino acids: CASSLVVGTASYEQYF. Written as DNA, the CDR3 is TGTGCCAGCAGCTTAGTGGTCGGGACAGCCTCCTACGAGCAGTACTTC.

The V call is TRBV6-1, the J call TRBJ2-1, with 7 bases identical to TRBD2. The trim removed 8 bases at V and 15 bases at J, leaving 10 bases unmatched. CDR3 length: 11 residues. Germline CDR1 is MNHNS and CDR2 is SASEGT. The CDR3 nucleotides read TGTGCCAGCTCTGAGCGGGGCTGGCGGTTCTTC. Its protein product is CASSERGWRFF.

The gene calls are TRBV19 and TRBJ2-2; possible D gene TRBD2, 7 bases. This CDR3 has 14 amino acids. V shed 3 bases and J shed 7 bases, with 12 bases lying between them. Germline-derived CDR1 and CDR2 are LNHDA and SQIVND (reference sequence). CDR3 protein: CASSIPGGYGELFF. The CDR3 bases are TGTGCCAGTAGTATCCCGGGGGGCTACGGGGAGCTGTTTTTT. The full variable domain, its missing parts supplied by reference TRBV19 and TRBJ2-2, is DGGITQSPKYLFRKEGQNVTLSCEQNLNHDAMYWYRQDPGQGLRLIYYSQIVNDFQKGDIAEGYSVSREKKESFPLTVTSAQKNPTAFYLCASSIPGGYGELFFGEGSRLTVL.

Worth noting for this clone: At the DNA level, this CDR3 is encoded by other sequences in the same sample as well. This sequence joins TRBV4-1 and TRBJ1-5; no reliable D call. The CDR3 length is 16 residues. Trimming took off 0 bases at V and 4 bases at J, with 13 bases between the two ends. Germline lookup yields CDR1 MGHRA and CDR2 YSYEKL. In DNA form, the CDR3 reads TGCGCCAGCAGCCAAGATCCCCGGGGAGGGAATCAGCCCCAGCATTTT. Encoded protein: CASSQDPRGGNQPQHF.

This chain connects TRBV18 to TRBJ2-6; 8 positions match TRBD1. V lost 4 bases and J lost 2; bases outside the gene matches: 7. The CDR3 is 17 amino acids. From germline, CDR1 is KGHSH and CDR2 LQKENI. DNA of the CDR3: TGTGCCAGCTCACTCGCGTTACAGGGGGCTGGGGCCAACGTCCTGACTTTC. Residues: CASSLALQGAGANVLTF.

The chain couples TRBV7-8 to TRBJ2-7, with 7 bases fitting TRBD2. Germline V gene sequence: CDR1 SGHVS, CDR2 FQNEAQ. With 2 bases clipped from V and 3 bases from J, the junction kept 13 bases outside the gene matches. This CDR3 contains 17 residues. The CDR3 DNA reads as TGTGCCAGCAGCTTAAGGTCTCCTGGTGGCGGGAGCTACGAGCAGTACTTC. This encodes CASSLRSPGGGSYEQYF.

Comment on this clone: Other DNA sequences in this sample translate to the same CDR3. The V gene is TRBV18, the J gene TRBJ2-5; D may be TRBD2 (5 bases). Germline V gives CDR1 KGHSH, CDR2 LQKENI. There are 13 residues in the CDR3. Trimming removed 3 bases at V and 2 bases at J, with 7 bases between. The CDR3 sequence is CASSPGRQETQYF. In nucleotides, the CDR3 is TGTGCCAGCTCACCTGGGAGACAAGAGACCCAGTACTTC.

The V call is TRBV15, the J call TRBJ1-2, with no clear D. The V end lost 1 base, the J end lost 4 bases, and 13 bases lay between the germline ends. Germline CDR1 and CDR2: LNHNV and YYDKDF (reference sequence). The CDR3 totals 15 residues. The CDR3 bases are TGTGCCACCAGCAGAGGTGGAGCGGAGGTCTATGGCTACACCTTC. Amino acid sequence: CATSRGGAEVYGYTF.

The rearrangement joins TRBV2 to TRBJ1-1, with D possibly TRBD1 on 6 matching bases. This CDR3 has 14 amino acids. CDR1 and CDR2 (germline): SNHLY, FYNNEI. V dropped 4 bases and J dropped 0 bases, with 9 bases sitting between them. For the CDR3, the DNA is TGTGCCAGCAGTGGTGCAGGGGTGAACACTGAAGCTTTCTTT. Amino acid sequence: CASSGAGVNTEAFF.

The J gene is TRBJ2-3, the V gene TRBV7-2, with a tentative D call TRBD2 (6 bases). Trimming stripped 3 bases from V and 5 bases from J, with 12 bases between. Germline V gives CDR1 SGHTA, CDR2 FQGNSA. CDR3 length: 14 amino acids. CDR3: CASSLGVGGDTQYF. In DNA, the CDR3 is TGTGCCAGCAGCTTGGGGGTCGGGGGAGATACGCAGTATTTT.

The rearrangement uses TRBV6-1 and TRBJ2-2; unclear D gene. Trimming cost V 4 bases and J 7 bases, with 13 bases left between them. Germline CDR1 and CDR2: MNHNS and SASEGT. The CDR3 is 14 amino acids. CDR3 amino acids: CASSASEVFGELFF. The CDR3 DNA follows: TGTGCCAGCAGTGCATCTGAGGTTTTCGGGGAGCTGTTTTTT.

This chain joins TRBV6-4 and TRBJ2-1; 10 bases are a match to TRBD2. The CDR3 is 16 amino acids. V dropped 6 bases and J dropped 5; count of bases not matched to a gene: 10. Germline V gives CDR1 MRHNA, CDR2 SNTAGT. CDR3 in amino acids: CASSHSGGTGDNEQFF. CDR3 DNA sequence: TGTGCCAGCAGCCATAGCGGGGGGACGGGAGACAATGAGCAGTTCTTC.

J is TRBJ1-5 and V is TRBV7-9, with 9 bases lining up with TRBD1. The V segment lost 5 bases and the J segment 5 bases; nucleotides outside the gene matches: 4. Germline values: CDR1 SEHNR, CDR2 FQNEAQ (reference sequence). The CDR3 extends over 14 amino acids. For the CDR3, the DNA is TGTGCCAGCAGCCGGGACAGGGCCCATCAGCCCCAGCATTTT. It translates to CASSRDRAHQPQHF.